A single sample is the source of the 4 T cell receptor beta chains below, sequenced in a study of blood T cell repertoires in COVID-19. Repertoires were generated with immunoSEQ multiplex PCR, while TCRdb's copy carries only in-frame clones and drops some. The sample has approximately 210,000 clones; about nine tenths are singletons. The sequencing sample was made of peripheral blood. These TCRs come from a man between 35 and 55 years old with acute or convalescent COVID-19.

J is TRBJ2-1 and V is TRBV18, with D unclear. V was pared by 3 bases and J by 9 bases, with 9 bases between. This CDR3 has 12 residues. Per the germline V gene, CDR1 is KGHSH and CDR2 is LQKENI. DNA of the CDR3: TGTGCCAGCTCACCTGCTCCCGGTGAGCAGTTCTTC. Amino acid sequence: CASSPAPGEQFF. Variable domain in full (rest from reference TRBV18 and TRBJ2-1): NAGVMQNPRHLVRRRGQEARLRCSPMKGHSHVYWYRQLPEEGLKFMVYLQKENIIDESGMPKERFSAEFPKEGPSILRIQQVVRGDSAAYFCASSPAPGEQFFGPGTRLTVL.

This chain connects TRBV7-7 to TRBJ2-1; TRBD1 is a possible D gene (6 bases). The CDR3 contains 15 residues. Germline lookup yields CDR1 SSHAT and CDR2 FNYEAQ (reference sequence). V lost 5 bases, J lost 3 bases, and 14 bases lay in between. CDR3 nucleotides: TGTGCCAGCAGCCCAGACAGGAACTTCTACAATGAGCAGTTCTTC. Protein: CASSPDRNFYNEQFF. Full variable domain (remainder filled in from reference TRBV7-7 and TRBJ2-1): GAGVSQSPRYKVTKRGQDVTLRCDPISSHATLYWYQQALGQGPEFLTYFNYEAQPDKSGLPSDRFSAERPEGSISTLTIQRTEQRDSAMYRCASSPDRNFYNEQFFGPGTRLTVL.

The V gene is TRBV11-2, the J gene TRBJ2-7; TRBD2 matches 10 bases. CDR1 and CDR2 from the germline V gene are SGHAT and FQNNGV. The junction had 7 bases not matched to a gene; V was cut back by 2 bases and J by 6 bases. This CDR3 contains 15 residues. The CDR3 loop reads CASSLSQRGGLEQYF. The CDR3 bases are TGTGCCAGCAGCTTAAGCCAGCGGGGGGGCCTCGAGCAGTACTTC. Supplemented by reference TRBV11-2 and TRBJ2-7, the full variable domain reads EAGVAQSPRYKIIEKRQSVAFWCNPISGHATLYWYQQILGQGPKLLIQFQNNGVVDDSQLPKDRFSAERLKGVDSTLKIQPAKLEDSAVYLCASSLSQRGGLEQYFGPGTRLTVT.

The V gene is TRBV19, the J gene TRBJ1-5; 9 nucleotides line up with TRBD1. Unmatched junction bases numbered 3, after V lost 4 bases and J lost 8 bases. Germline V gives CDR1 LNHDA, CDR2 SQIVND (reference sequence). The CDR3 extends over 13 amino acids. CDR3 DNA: TGTGCCAGTAGTAACAGGGGGCTGGAGCCCCAGCATTTT. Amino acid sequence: CASSNRGLEPQHF.